This TCR beta chain was sequenced for a study of blood T cell repertoires in COVID-19. Study-wide context: Some COVID-19 samples were acute and others convalescent; all came from the United States, Italy and Spain.

The length of the CDR3 is 13 residues. Trimming pared 4 bases from V and 1 base from J, leaving 7 bases between. The germline V gene encodes CDR1 LNHDA and CDR2 SQIVND (reference sequence). Per the study methods: Reference gene primer amplification gave nucleated cell count estimates. Profiling relied on immunoSEQ multiplex PCR, and the TCRdb table lists in-frame clones only, not all of them. That table furnishes V, J and clone size, whereas the DNA furnished D and trimming. Of 50,000 to 75,000 clones listed, over 60% were seen once; the top ten hold 5% to 5.5%. The V and J genes are TRBV19 and TRBJ1-1; D remains unclear. The sample consisted of peripheral blood. The receptor's source is a human donor in a cohort sampled during active COVID-19. CDR3 DNA: TGTGCCAGTAGTAATAGAGGGAACACTGAAGCTTTCTTT. It translates to CASSNRGNTEAFF.